The 24 T cell receptor beta chains reported below all come from one sample, sequenced in a study of OX40 agonist ivuxolimab in advanced cancers. Libraries were made using the immunoSEQ multiplex PCR assay. Drawn from immuneACCESS, this table holds only the in-frame rearrangements with V and J called that TCRdb kept. Clones are partly lost; checked studies trace under half to an unresolved V gene and leave the rest unexplained. The sample has about 53,000 clones on record, roughly nine tenths of them singletons. Under 13% of the sample is held by the ten biggest clonotypes. Sequencing was performed on CD4+ or CD8+ T cells sorted from blood, taken in a trial of the OX40 agonist ivuxolimab. These receptor sequences come from an adult with an advanced solid tumor such as melanoma, head and neck, liver or kidney cancer.

This clone showed up many times. This rearrangement joins TRBV19 to TRBJ2-2; D is unresolved. Germline V lookup: CDR1 LNHDA, CDR2 SQIVND (reference sequence). The length of the CDR3 is 11 residues. The V end lost 6 bases, the J end lost 7 bases, and 6 bases lay between the germline ends. Here the CDR3 reads CASRLGGELFF. The DNA for the CDR3 is TGTGCCAGTAGATTAGGCGGGGAGCTGTTTTTT.

The gene calls are TRBV7-8 and TRBJ2-7; 7 bases align to TRBD2. This CDR3 is 15 amino acids long. With V trimmed by 4 bases and J by 1 base, 7 bases remained unmatched. Germline CDR1 SGHVS, CDR2 FQNEAQ. The CDR3 reads CASSSGTTYSYEQYF. The DNA of the CDR3 is TGTGCCAGCAGCTCCGGGACTACCTATTCCTACGAGCAGTACTTC.

The chain combines TRBV9 with TRBJ1-1, with D possibly being TRBD1 (6 bases). The germline CDR1 and CDR2 sequences are SGDLS and YYNGEE. CDR3 length equals 15 residues. V was cut by 0 bases and J by 3 bases, with 12 bases left in between. CDR3 amino acids: CASSVATGADTEAFF. The CDR3 nucleotides are TGTGCCAGCAGCGTAGCAACGGGGGCAGACACTGAAGCTTTCTTT.

The gene calls are TRBV19 and TRBJ1-5, with 8 bases lining up with TRBD1. This CDR3 contains 14 residues. V dropped 5 bases and J dropped 4; count of bases not matched to a gene: 4. Looked up from germline, CDR1 is LNHDA and CDR2 is SQIVND (reference sequence). The CDR3 DNA follows: TGTGCCAGTAGTTTTCAGGGGGCGAATCAGCCCCAGCATTTT. Amino acid sequence: CASSFQGANQPQHF. The whole variable domain, remainder taken from reference TRBV19 and TRBJ1-5, is DGGITQSPKYLFRKEGQNVTLSCEQNLNHDAMYWYRQDPGQGLRLIYYSQIVNDFQKGDIAEGYSVSREKKESFPLTVTSAQKNPTAFYLCASSFQGANQPQHFGDGTRLSIL.

The rearrangement joins TRBV10-3 to TRBJ2-3, with 7 positions matching TRBD2. The CDR3 covers 16 residues. After removal of 4 bases from V and 1 base from J, the junction contained 8 bases not matched to a gene. Looked up from germline, CDR1 is ENHRY and CDR2 is SYGVKD. The CDR3 nucleotides are TGTGCCATCAGTGTGTTCGCGGGAGTGGGCACAGATACGCAGTATTTT. Protein sequence: CAISVFAGVGTDTQYF.

This clone was seen a single time. The chain is built from TRBV11-1 and TRBJ2-1, with 10 bases identical to TRBD2. The CDR3 length is 15 residues. The V gene's germline CDR1 is SGHAT and CDR2 FQDESV (reference sequence). With 2 bases clipped from V and 9 bases from J, the junction kept 7 bases outside the gene matches. The CDR3 nucleotides are TGTGCCAGCAGCTTACTTAGCGGGAGGTTCAGTGAGCAGTTCTTC. Translation: CASSLLSGRFSEQFF.

The chain has TRBV28 and TRBJ2-1, with D possibly being TRBD2 (6 bases). Looked up from germline, CDR1 is MDHEN and CDR2 is SYDVKM. V lost 3 bases to trimming and J lost 6 bases, with 15 bases between them. The CDR3 is made up of 15 amino acids. The CDR3 here is CASSFPAGRGNEQFF. In DNA, the CDR3 is TGTGCCAGCAGTTTCCCCGCGGGAAGGGGCAATGAGCAGTTCTTC.

The chain carries TRBV7-9 and TRBJ2-5; 9 nucleotides line up with TRBD2. With V trimmed by 1 base and J by 4 bases, 16 bases remained unmatched. This CDR3 spans 19 amino acids. From germline, CDR1 is SEHNR and CDR2 FQNEAQ (reference sequence). CDR3 sequence (DNA): TGTGCCAGCAGCTTAGGTGGTGGCTCGGGACTAGCAACAGGAGAGACCCAGTACTTC. It yields the protein CASSLGGGSGLATGETQYF. Together with reference TRBV7-9 and TRBJ2-5, the CDR3 gives the full variable domain: DTGVSQNPRHKITKRGQNVTFRCDPISEHNRLYWYRQTLGQGPEFLTYFQNEAQLEKSRLLSDRFSAERPKGSFSTLEIQRTEQGDSAMYLCASSLGGGSGLATGETQYFGPGTRLLVL.

This clone was recorded once. The chain has TRBV30 and TRBJ1-1, with D unclear. With 7 bases removed from V and 0 bases from J, the gap between germline ends came to 15 bases. Germline CDR1 is GTSNPN and CDR2 is SVGIG (reference sequence). The CDR3 has 14 residues. The CDR3 bases are TGTGCCTTCTTACGACCCGCGCTGAACACTGAAGCTTTCTTT. It is translated as CAFLRPALNTEAFF.

The V and J genes are TRBV6-1 and TRBJ1-1, with 7 nucleotides matching TRBD1. The CDR3 length is 14 residues. CDR1 MNHNS and CDR2 SASEGT come from the germline V gene. The junction had 7 bases not matched to a gene; V was cut back by 7 bases and J by 2 bases. CDR3 loop: CASKKGQSNTEAFF. The CDR3 nucleotides are TGTGCCAGCAAAAAGGGACAGTCTAACACTGAAGCTTTCTTT.

The V and J genes are TRBV7-2 and TRBJ1-2; D remains ambiguous. V was trimmed by 0 bases and J by 4 bases, leaving 12 bases between them. CDR1 SGHTA and CDR2 FQGNSA come from the germline V gene. CDR3 size: 15 residues. The chain's CDR3 is CASSLAFSTSYGYTF. The CDR3 DNA is TGTGCCAGCAGCTTAGCGTTCTCCACGAGCTATGGCTACACCTTC.

The chain combines TRBV5-4 with TRBJ2-1; 7 nucleotides align to TRBD1. Germline assignment: CDR1 SGHNT and CDR2 YYREEE (reference sequence). V shed 4 bases, J shed 9 bases, and the junction held 10 bases outside the gene matches. The CDR3 has 14 residues. The CDR3 DNA reads as TGTGCCAGCAGCCCCCGCCAGGGGGAACCTGAGCAGTTCTTC. Its translation: CASSPRQGEPEQFF.

The chain joins TRBV7-9 to TRBJ2-5, with D tentatively TRBD2 (6 bases). V lost 1 base and J 9 bases, leaving 27 bases between the germline ends. The CDR3 has 18 residues. Per germline, CDR1 SEHNR and CDR2 FQNEAQ (reference sequence). The CDR3 bases are TGTGCCAGCAGCTTAGAATCCCCCGGGACCGCTTACCGGGGGTCCCAGTACTTC. Translating it yields CASSLESPGTAYRGSQYF.

The V gene is TRBV7-2, the J gene TRBJ1-3, with D maybe TRBD1 (5 bases). CDR1 SGHTA and CDR2 FQGNSA come from the germline V gene. V lost 3 bases, J lost 2 bases, and 14 bases lay in between. The CDR3 extends over 16 amino acids. CDR3 in DNA: TGTGCCAGCAGCTTCTGGGCCCGGGGGGCTGGAAACACCATATATTTT. Protein: CASSFWARGAGNTIYF.

The chain links TRBV28 to TRBJ2-2; D remains unclear. The CDR3 covers 13 residues. Trimming pared 7 bases from V and 2 bases from J, leaving 8 bases between. CDR1 and CDR2 (germline): MDHEN, SYDVKM. The CDR3 sequence is CASKVENTGELFF. The CDR3 region has the DNA TGTGCCAGCAAAGTAGAAAACACCGGGGAGCTGTTTTTT. The variable domain in full, completed from reference TRBV28 and TRBJ2-2, reads DVKVTQSSRYLVKRTGEKVFLECVQDMDHENMFWYRQDPGLGLRLIYFSYDVKMKEKGDIPEGYSVSREKKERFSLILESASTNQTSMYLCASKVENTGELFFGEGSRLTVL.

V gene TRBV2 combines with J gene TRBJ2-2; D ambiguous. The CDR3 contains 14 residues. The germline V gene has CDR1 SNHLY and CDR2 FYNNEI. V lost 8 bases and J lost 1, with 11 bases in between. Here the CDR3 DNA reads TGTGCCAGCCGATGGACGGTGAACACCGGGGAGCTGTTTTTT. It translates to CASRWTVNTGELFF.

The chain recombines TRBV19 with TRBJ2-1; D may match TRBD1 or TRBD2 (5 bases each). The CDR3 has 16 residues. The V end lost 2 bases, the J end lost 6 bases, and 17 bases lay between the germline ends. From germline, CDR1 is LNHDA and CDR2 SQIVND (reference sequence). CDR3 sequence: CASSITVDTGGNEQFF. The CDR3 DNA sequence: TGTGCCAGTAGTATAACGGTCGACACTGGGGGCAATGAGCAGTTCTTC.

DNA for the CDR3: TGTGCCAGCAGCGTAGTAGGGGGCTCTGGAAACACCATATATTTT. Translating gives CASSVVGGSGNTIYF. The chain recombines TRBV9 with TRBJ1-3, with a possible D match to TRBD1 (6 bases). V was trimmed by 0 bases and J by 0 bases, leaving 7 bases between them. CDR3 length: 15 residues. Germline assignment: CDR1 SGDLS and CDR2 YYNGEE. Variable domain in full (rest from reference TRBV9 and TRBJ1-3): DSGVTQTPKHLITATGQRVTLRCSPRSGDLSVYWYQQSLDQGLQFLIQYYNGEERAKGNILERFSAQQFPDLHSELNLSSLELGDSALYFCASSVVGGSGNTIYFGEGSWLTVV.

The chain employs TRBV6-5 and TRBJ2-5; tentative D call: TRBD1 (5 bases). The germline V gene encodes CDR1 MNHEY and CDR2 SVGAGI. V gave up 4 bases and J gave up 5 bases, with 5 bases separating them. This CDR3 contains 11 residues. CDR3 amino acids: CASSSGETQYF. CDR3 coding DNA: TGTGCCAGCAGTTCAGGGGAGACCCAGTACTTC.

The chain joins TRBV29-1 to TRBJ2-5; D not resolved. Trimming took off 3 bases at V and 1 base at J, with 6 bases between the two ends. Germline V gene data show CDR1 as SQVTM and CDR2 as ANQGSEA. The CDR3 spans 12 residues. DNA for the CDR3: TGCAGCGTTGAGGTCAGCCAAGAGACCCAGTACTTC. It yields the protein CSVEVSQETQYF.

The J gene is TRBJ1-4, the V gene TRBV19; 7 bases match TRBD1. The V gene end was trimmed by 9 bases and the J gene end by 2 bases; junction bases not matched to a gene: 3. The CDR3 is 13 amino acids. Germline CDR1 is LNHDA and CDR2 is SQIVND (reference sequence). The DNA of the CDR3 is TGTGCCAGCCAACAGGGGACTAATGAAAAACTGTTTTTT. Translation gives CASQQGTNEKLFF.

The rearrangement uses TRBV10-3 and TRBJ1-3; no reliable D call. Trimming took off 10 bases at V and 0 bases at J, with 7 bases between the two ends. The CDR3 is 12 amino acids. The germline gives CDR1 ENHRY, CDR2 SYGVKD. CDR3 region: CATRDSGNTIYF. The CDR3, as DNA: TGTGCCACCCGGGACTCTGGAAACACCATATATTTT.

This clone is judged medium-sized. Other DNA sequences of this sample code for an identical CDR3. The gene calls are TRBV28 and TRBJ1-5; D gene ambiguous. CDR1 MDHEN and CDR2 SYDVKM come from the germline V gene. V was shortened by 3 bases and J by 4 bases, with 10 bases between the two germline ends. CDR3 length: 14 residues. The DNA for the CDR3 is TGTGCCAGCAGTTTCGGACTAGTGAATCAGCCCCAGCATTTT. As protein: CASSFGLVNQPQHF.

The V gene is TRBV7-9, the J gene TRBJ1-1; the D is unclear. V lost 1 base and J 8 bases, leaving 11 bases between the germline ends. Germline V gene data show CDR1 as SEHNR and CDR2 as FQNEAQ (reference sequence). This CDR3 has 13 residues. The CDR3: CASSLEGTGEAFF. The CDR3 DNA reads as TGTGCCAGCAGCTTAGAGGGAACGGGAGAAGCTTTCTTT. The full variable domain, with the rest looked up from reference TRBV7-9 and TRBJ1-1, is DTGVSQNPRHKITKRGQNVTFRCDPISEHNRLYWYRQTLGQGPEFLTYFQNEAQLEKSRLLSDRFSAERPKGSFSTLEIQRTEQGDSAMYLCASSLEGTGEAFFGQGTRLTVV.